This T cell receptor (beta chain) stems from a study of T cells of healthy individuals. CDR3 length: 15 residues. Deletions cut 6 bases from V and 2 bases from J, with 13 bases between. Per germline, CDR1 MNHEY and CDR2 SVGAGI. TCRdb redid the calling of the 5' RACE reads with MiXCR, one entry per CDR3 protein. This repertoire shows 75,000 to 95,000 distinct CDR3 sequences, around 5.1% found once; its top ten account for roughly 7.1%. The chain combines TRBV6-5 with TRBJ1-4; D is uncertain. This receptor was identified in a female donor in good health. CDR3 nucleotide sequence: TGTGCCAGCAGGCGAGACGGCGCCACTAATGAAAAACTGTTTTTT. Translation: CASRRDGATNEKLFF.